The 27 T cell receptor beta chains below were found in one sample sequenced in a study of blood T cell repertoires in COVID-19. Sequencing used immunoSEQ multiplex PCR; TCRdb keeps in-frame clones, though not all of them. The sample lists about 110,000 clones, about 70% occurring once. The material sequenced was peripheral blood. Receptors originate from a woman aged 60-70 years with acute or convalescent COVID-19.

This clone has just one count. The V call is TRBV3-1 (or the pseudogene TRBV3-2), the J call TRBJ1-2; 8 nucleotides match TRBD1. After removal of 0 bases from V and 4 bases from J, the junction contained 7 bases not matched to a gene. CDR1 LGHDT and CDR2 YNNKEL come from the germline V gene (reference sequence). The CDR3 has 16 amino acids. CDR3 region: CASSQEGRGLGYGYTF. For the CDR3, the DNA is TGTGCCAGCAGCCAAGAAGGCAGGGGGCTTGGCTATGGCTACACCTTC.

This clone was observed at least ten times. This chain connects TRBV5-1 to TRBJ1-2; TRBD1 matches 10 bases. This CDR3 contains 13 residues. Looked up from germline, CDR1 is SGHRS and CDR2 is YFSETQ. J gave up 10 bases and V 4 bases, and 7 bases lay outside the gene matches. CDR3 DNA sequence: TGCGCCAGCAGCGAGGGACAGGGGAGATCCTACACCTTC. Translation gives CASSEGQGRSYTF.

The J gene is TRBJ2-7, the V gene TRBV20-1; a weak D match, TRBD1 (6 bases). CDR3 length equals 11 residues. Germline V gene data show CDR1 as DFQATT and CDR2 as SNEGSKA (reference sequence). Trimming cost V 6 bases and J 7 bases, with 13 bases left between them. This CDR3 reads CSAPDRWEQYF. CDR3 DNA sequence: TGCAGTGCACCCGACAGGTGGGAGCAGTACTTC.

The J gene is TRBJ1-1, the V gene TRBV9; possibly TRBD1 for D (5 bases). This CDR3 spans 17 amino acids. Per the germline V gene, CDR1 is SGDLS and CDR2 is YYNGEE. Trimming shortened V by 0 bases and J by 0 bases, and 15 bases separated the two germline ends. The DNA for the CDR3 is TGTGCCAGCAGCGTAGGGTCCCAGGGTCCCTTGAACACTGAAGCTTTCTTT. Its protein is CASSVGSQGPLNTEAFF.

Written as DNA, the CDR3 is TGTGCCAGCAGCTCTACTAGAGTACCCTACAATGAGCAGTTCTTC. Translated, it gives CASSSTRVPYNEQFF. This sequence joins TRBV5-6 and TRBJ2-1, with D maybe TRBD2 (5 bases). CDR3 length: 15 amino acids. Trimming removed 3 bases at V and 2 bases at J, with 12 bases between. Germline loops: CDR1 SGHDT, CDR2 YYEEEE.

The chain uses TRBV7-2 and TRBJ2-2, with no clear D. Deletions cut 7 bases from V and 4 bases from J, with 10 bases between. This CDR3 has 13 residues. CDR1 and CDR2 from the germline V gene are SGHTA and FQGNSA. CDR3: CASTLSGTGELFF. In DNA form, the CDR3 reads TGTGCCAGCACCCTCTCAGGCACCGGGGAGCTGTTTTTT. Filled out from reference TRBV7-2 and TRBJ2-2, the complete variable domain reads GAGVSQSPSNKVTEKGKDVELRCDPISGHTALYWYRQSLGQGLEFLIYFQGNSAPDKSGLPSDRFSAERTGGSVSTLTIQRTQQEDSAVYLCASTLSGTGELFFGEGSRLTVL.

The sample holds a few counts of this clone. The chain joins TRBV7-2 to TRBJ1-1; D is perhaps TRBD1 (5 bases). V was pared by 3 bases and J by 7 bases, with 27 bases between. CDR3 length equals 18 residues. From germline, CDR1 is SGHTA and CDR2 FQGNSA. CDR3: CASSLGQEILGAPLEAFF. As DNA, the CDR3 is TGTGCCAGCAGCTTGGGGCAGGAGATCTTAGGGGCTCCACTTGAAGCTTTCTTT.

V is TRBV5-5 and J is TRBJ2-3; possibly TRBD2 for D (7 bases). Germline assignment: CDR1 SGHKS and CDR2 YYEKEE (reference sequence). V lost 4 bases and J 4 bases, leaving 25 bases between the germline ends. The CDR3 consists of 18 residues. CDR3 sequence (DNA): TGTGCCAGCAGCGCCCGATCCTGGGGCGGGGGCCTTGCAGATACGCAGTATTTT. This translates into CASSARSWGGGLADTQYF. Variable domain in full (rest from reference TRBV5-5 and TRBJ2-3): DAGVTQSPTHLIKTRGQQVTLRCSPISGHKSVSWYQQVLGQGPQFIFQYYEKEERGRGNFPDRFSARQFPNYSSELNVNALLLGDSALYLCASSARSWGGGLADTQYFGPGTRLTVL.

The genes are TRBV5-1 and TRBJ2-3, with 8 bases fitting TRBD1. CDR3 length equals 16 residues. The ends lost 2 bases at V and 2 bases at J; junction bases unmatched: 7. Germline assignment: CDR1 SGHRS and CDR2 YFSETQ. The CDR3 DNA follows: TGCGCCAGCAGCTTACAAGGACAGGGCGCCACAGATACGCAGTATTTT. Translation gives CASSLQGQGATDTQYF. The variable domain in full, with the rest retrieved from reference TRBV5-1 and TRBJ2-3, is KAGVTQTPRYLIKTRGQQVTLSCSPISGHRSVSWYQQTPGQGLQFLFEYFSETQRNKGNFPGRFSGRQFSNSRSEMNVSTLELGDSALYLCASSLQGQGATDTQYFGPGTRLTVL.

CDR3 bases: TGTGCCAGCAGTTACTCGGGAGCGGGGGAGTACGAGCAGTACTTC. This sequence encodes CASSYSGAGEYEQYF. V is TRBV6-5 and J is TRBJ2-7, with 8 bases that match TRBD2. CDR1 and CDR2 from the germline V gene are MNHEY and SVGAGI. CDR3 length: 15 residues. V lost 0 bases, J lost 4 bases, and 5 bases stayed unmatched.

The chain carries TRBV27 and TRBJ2-7; D remains ambiguous. V dropped 6 bases and J dropped 1 base, with 16 bases sitting between them. The CDR3 length is 15 residues. Germline values: CDR1 MNHEY, CDR2 SMNVEV (reference sequence). The CDR3 sequence is CASSLWATASYEQYF. Here the CDR3 DNA reads TGTGCCAGCAGCCTCTGGGCCACAGCATCCTACGAGCAGTACTTC.

V and J are TRBV27 and TRBJ1-2; 7 bases map to TRBD1. This CDR3 region has 13 residues. Unmatched junction bases numbered 5, after V lost 8 bases and J lost 2 bases. Looked up from germline, CDR1 is MNHEY and CDR2 is SMNVEV (reference sequence). CDR3 nucleotide sequence: TGTGCCAGCTCTGGACAGGAGAACTATGGCTACACCTTC. Amino acid sequence: CASSGQENYGYTF.

The chain couples TRBV24-1 to TRBJ1-5, with TRBD1 as a possible D gene (5 bases). V gave up 9 bases and J gave up 0 bases, with 11 bases separating them. The CDR3 runs 14 residues. Germline loops: CDR1 KGHDR, CDR2 SFDVKD. The CDR3 is CATVGGDSNQPQHF. The CDR3 DNA sequence: TGTGCCACCGTGGGAGGGGATAGCAATCAGCCCCAGCATTTT.

The V and J genes are TRBV27 and TRBJ2-7; D is possibly TRBD2 (7 bases). The V end was cut by 4 bases, the J end by 3 bases, with 16 bases between. Germline V gene sequence: CDR1 MNHEY, CDR2 SMNVEV (reference sequence). This CDR3 is 15 amino acids long. The CDR3 nucleotides are TGTGCCAGCAGTTCCAGGGGTAGGGGGGGCTACGAGCAGTACTTC. This translates into CASSSRGRGGYEQYF.

This clone came up once. The chain combines TRBV21-1 with TRBJ2-5; TRBD1 is taken as the D call from the table, unchecked against the DNA. TRBV21-1 is deemed a pseudogene. The CDR3 is 15 amino acids. This CDR3 reads CASSKVWTGGETQYF. The CDR3 DNA sequence: TGTGCCAGCAGCAAAGTATGGACAGGCGGAGAGACCCAGTACTTC.

This chain connects TRBV28 to TRBJ1-1, with D perhaps TRBD1 (6 bases). Germline V CDR1 and CDR2: MDHEN, SYDVKM. Trimming removed 5 bases at V and 2 bases at J, with 18 bases between. This CDR3 spans 16 amino acids. The DNA of the CDR3 is TGTGCCAGCAGTCTTCGGAATTACAGGGTTAACACTGAAGCTTTCTTT. It is translated as CASSLRNYRVNTEAFF.

The chain has TRBV28 and TRBJ1-2; 9 nucleotides align to TRBD1. The J segment lost 4 bases and the V segment lost 9 bases, leaving 3 bases of the junction unmatched. The CDR3 is made up of 12 amino acids. Germline CDR1 reads MDHEN; CDR2 reads SYDVKM. The CDR3 loop is CASEDRGYGYTF. The CDR3, as DNA: TGTGCCAGTGAGGACAGGGGCTATGGCTACACCTTC.

The chain is built from TRBV28 and TRBJ2-5; perhaps TRBD1 as D (5 bases). The CDR3 runs 14 residues. Germline lookup yields CDR1 MDHEN and CDR2 SYDVKM. V lost 2 bases, J lost 7 bases, and 14 bases lay in between. The CDR3 sequence: CASSLGFRVGTQYF. Here the CDR3 DNA reads TGTGCCAGCAGTTTAGGGTTCAGGGTAGGGACCCAGTACTTC. Combining the CDR3 with reference TRBV28 and TRBJ2-5 gives the whole variable domain DVKVTQSSRYLVKRTGEKVFLECVQDMDHENMFWYRQDPGLGLRLIYFSYDVKMKEKGDIPEGYSVSREKKERFSLILESASTNQTSMYLCASSLGFRVGTQYFGPGTRLLVL.

The CDR3 protein is CASSSLAGGETQYF. CDR3 in DNA: TGTGCCAGCAGCTCCCTAGCGGGGGGAGAGACCCAGTACTTC. The chain carries TRBV6-5 and TRBJ2-5, with 11 bases that match TRBD2. Germline V gene lookup returns CDR1 MNHEY and CDR2 SVGAGI. This CDR3 has 14 amino acids. V lost 6 bases to trimming and J lost 4 bases; unmatched junction nucleotides: 4.

V gene TRBV12-3 or TRBV12-4 combines with J gene TRBJ1-1; maybe TRBD1 (5 bases). The CDR3 runs to 13 residues. Trimming took off 2 bases at V and 4 bases at J, with 8 bases between the two ends. CDR3 in DNA: TGTGCCAGCAGTTTAACGGGGGTCACTGAAGCTTTCTTT. Translating gives CASSLTGVTEAFF.

This sequence joins TRBV7-9 and TRBJ1-4; D is perhaps TRBD1 (6 bases). Germline V gives CDR1 SEHNR, CDR2 FQNEAQ (reference sequence). V was trimmed by 8 bases and J by 8 bases, leaving 15 bases between them. This CDR3 is built from 13 residues. This chain's CDR3 is CASRTGLGEKLFF. The CDR3 DNA is TGTGCCAGCCGAACAGGGTTGGGCGAAAAACTGTTTTTT.

V and J are TRBV6-5 and TRBJ1-1, with a weak D call TRBD1 (5 bases). CDR3 length equals 11 residues. Germline V gene sequence: CDR1 MNHEY, CDR2 SVGAGI. Between the trimmed V and J ends, which lost 5 bases and 10 bases, there was a span of 11 bases. The CDR3 reads CASSPGLGAFF. The CDR3 nucleotides read TGTGCCAGCAGTCCAGGGTTAGGAGCTTTCTTT.

V and J are TRBV5-1 and TRBJ1-2; D possibly corresponds to TRBD1 (5 bases). Germline CDR1 SGHRS, CDR2 YFSETQ. V was pared by 4 bases and J by 8 bases, with 18 bases between. The CDR3 extends over 14 amino acids. CDR3 in DNA: TGCGCCAGCAGCGGAGGGACGGGGGAGAGGGGCTACACCTTC. It specifies CASSGGTGERGYTF.

This clone was detected a few times. The chain is built from TRBV28 and TRBJ1-5; 10 bases are shared with TRBD1. The CDR3 is 17 amino acids. Germline V lookup: CDR1 MDHEN, CDR2 SYDVKM. V lost 10 bases to trimming and J lost 2 bases; unmatched junction nucleotides: 14. The chain's CDR3 is CATLPGRGQGGNQPQHF. For the CDR3, the DNA is TGTGCCACCTTACCCGGCCGCGGACAGGGGGGCAATCAGCCCCAGCATTTT.

This clone was seen a handful of times. This chain uses TRBV5-1 with TRBJ2-6, with D possibly being TRBD1 (6 bases). The CDR3 is 16 residues long. Trimming removed 0 bases at V and 2 bases at J, with 9 bases between. The germline CDR1 and CDR2 sequences are SGHRS and YFSETQ. The CDR3 coding sequence is TGCGCCAGCAGCTTGGGGAAGGGGGCTGGGGCCAACGTCCTGACTTTC. The encoded protein is CASSLGKGAGANVLTF.

V and J are TRBV6-5 and TRBJ1-6, with D maybe TRBD1 (5 bases). The CDR3 spans 16 residues. Germline V gives CDR1 MNHEY, CDR2 SVGAGI. V gave up 4 bases and J gave up 6 bases, with 16 bases separating them. The CDR3 protein is CASSLVPGPRNSPLHF. The DNA of the CDR3 is TGTGCCAGCAGTTTAGTACCAGGGCCTCGTAATTCACCCCTCCACTTT.

The chain is built from TRBV5-1 and TRBJ1-2, with D possibly TRBD1 on 6 matching bases. Trimming removed 2 bases at V and 4 bases at J, with 9 bases between. CDR1 SGHRS and CDR2 YFSETQ come from the germline V gene. This CDR3 has 13 amino acids. CDR3 coding DNA: TGCGCCAGCAGCTTTCCGGACAGCTATGGCTACACCTTC. It translates to CASSFPDSYGYTF.